The entry that follows covers one T cell receptor (beta chain) sequence. The protocol was immunoSEQ multiplex PCR, while the TCRdb copy is restricted to in-frame clones and leaves out a portion. This repertoire shows some 9,000 clones, more than 75% found once; its top ten account for roughly 24%. Looked up from germline, CDR1 is SGHAT and CDR2 is FQNNGV. The V and J ends lost 6 bases and 0 bases respectively, with 23 bases between them. This CDR3 region has 19 residues. A marrow graft followed busulfan-fludarabine conditioning, with cyclophosphamide on days +3 and +4. The sample is drawn from a study of T cells after posttransplantation cyclophosphamide.

The genes are TRBV11-2 and TRBJ2-2; D possibly corresponds to TRBD2 (6 bases). The sequencing here drew on PBMCs, taken after allogeneic stem cell transplant with posttransplant cyclophosphamide. The origin of this receptor is a female patient in her thirties or forties who received an allogeneic stem cell transplant from an unrelated donor, was CMV-positive, and had no GVHD. Certain T cells may be donor cells from the graft. The CDR3 region has the DNA TGTGCCAGCAGATCCTTAAGGGCGGGGCTCCTCGCGAACACCGGGGAGCTGTTTTTT. Its protein product is CASRSLRAGLLANTGELFF. Combining the CDR3 with reference TRBV11-2 and TRBJ2-2 gives the whole variable domain EAGVAQSPRYKIIEKRQSVAFWCNPISGHATLYWYQQILGQGPKLLIQFQNNGVVDDSQLPKDRFSAERLKGVDSTLKIQPAKLEDSAVYLCASRSLRAGLLANTGELFFGEGSRLTVL.